This T cell receptor beta chain was identified during a study of vaccination and CD4 T cells after COVID-19. Study background: Post-COVID sampling occurred a median about 100 days after diagnosis (range 35 to 161).

Germline lookup yields CDR1 SGHTA and CDR2 FQGNSA. The CDR3 spans 16 residues. V was clipped by 3 bases and J by 1 base, with 15 bases between them. Sequence data for DNA of cultured CD4+ T cells were generated by the Oncomine TCR Beta short-read assay. MiXCR was run by TCRdb on the PCR reads, yielding one entry per CDR3 protein. This sample has roughly 26,000 distinct CDR3 sequences, with roughly 40% found just once. Comment on this clonotype: Its target is unknown.

Described treatment: roughly ten-day PBMC culture with coronavirus spike peptide pools or control peptides (ViraFEST assay). The clonotype comes from a human donor who had recovered from COVID-19. V is TRBV7-2 and J is TRBJ1-1; the D is unclear. Sequenced material: CD4+ T cells from blood, cultured in vitro. The CDR3 DNA is TGTGCCAGCAGCTTGGGCCCGGGGAGGGAGAACACTGAAGCTTTCTTT. Encoded protein: CASSLGPGRENTEAFF. The variable domain in full, completed from reference TRBV7-2 and TRBJ1-1, reads GAGVSQSPSNKVTEKGKDVELRCDPISGHTALYWYRQSLGQGLEFLIYFQGNSAPDKSGLPSDRFSAERTGGSVSTLTIQRTQQEDSAVYLCASSLGPGRENTEAFFGQGTRLTVV.